A selection of T cell receptor beta chains follows, all from one sample in a study of long-term antiretroviral therapy in people with HIV. The table came from immunoSEQ multiplex PCR; TCRdb's copy has only in-frame clones and leaves some out. Here the sample spans 20,000 or so clones, around 83% being singletons. The sequencing here drew on unsorted PBMCs, taken 0.2 years after starting antiretroviral therapy. Every receptor here comes from a woman aged 25-40 years with HIV. Each CDR3 is given with its conserved first and last residue. A D gene is named only where the DNA matches it firmly. Rows may omit the clone size; those that give it use once, few, many or a size class.

clone size: NA
V gene: TRBV11-2
D gene: NA
J gene: TRBJ1-1
CDR3 DNA: TGTGCCAGCAGCTTGGGATTTTCTGAAGCTTTCTTT
CDR3 protein: CASSLGFSEAFF

clone size: NA
V gene: TRBV19
D gene: NA
J gene: TRBJ2-3
CDR3 DNA: TGTGCCAGCATCGGGACCGCCCAGAGAGATACGCAGTATTTT
CDR3 protein: CASIGTAQRDTQYF

clone size: few
V gene: TRBV6-1
D gene: NA
J gene: TRBJ1-6
CDR3 DNA: TGTGCCAGCAGTGAATTTGGGGATAATTCACCCCTCCACTTT
CDR3 protein: CASSEFGDNSPLHF

clone size: NA
V gene: TRBV6-1
D gene: NA
J gene: TRBJ2-5
CDR3 DNA: TGTGCCAGCCTTGGCAGCCAAGAGACCCAGTACTTC
CDR3 protein: CASLGSQETQYF

clone size: NA
V gene: TRBV25-1
D gene: NA
J gene: TRBJ1-2
CDR3 DNA: TGTGCCTCGCGGGGGGGCTTTAACTATGGCTACACCTTC
CDR3 protein: CASRGGFNYGYTF

clone size: NA
V gene: TRBV6-1
D gene: NA
J gene: TRBJ2-2
CDR3 DNA: TGTGCCAGCAGTGAATTTAGCGGGGAGCTGTTTTTT
CDR3 protein: CASSEFSGELFF

clone size: few
V gene: TRBV19
D gene: TRBD1
J gene: TRBJ2-2
CDR3 DNA: TGTGCCAGTAGCGGACAGGGGACCGGGGAGCTGTTTTTT
CDR3 protein: CASSGQGTGELFF

clone size: few
V gene: TRBV2
D gene: TRBD1
J gene: TRBJ1-4
CDR3 DNA: TGTGCCAGCACCGACGGGGGACAGGTGACCTTAACTAATGAAAAACTGTTTTTT
CDR3 protein: CASTDGGQVTLTNEKLFF

clone size: NA
V gene: TRBV7-2
D gene: NA
J gene: TRBJ2-1
CDR3 DNA: TGTGCCAGCAGCTTTTATGACTTAGACAATGAGCAGTTCTTC
CDR3 protein: CASSFYDLDNEQFF

clone size: NA
V gene: TRBV9
D gene: NA
J gene: TRBJ1-1
CDR3 DNA: TGTGCCAGCAGCGTATCCCCACAGACTGAAGCTTTCTTT
CDR3 protein: CASSVSPQTEAFF

clone size: NA
V gene: TRBV2
D gene: TRBD2
J gene: TRBJ2-3
CDR3 DNA: TGTGCCAGCAGGGGGGGAGCGGGGACTAGCACAGATACGCAGTATTTT
CDR3 protein: CASRGGAGTSTDTQYF

clone size: NA
V gene: TRBV6-5
D gene: NA
J gene: TRBJ1-5
CDR3 DNA: TGTGCCAGCAGTTCCGGTAAGAACCAGCCCCAGCATTTT
CDR3 protein: CASSSGKNQPQHF

clone size: NA
V gene: TRBV2
D gene: TRBD1
J gene: TRBJ1-1
CDR3 DNA: TGTGCCAGCGTTAGAGGGGGCGCTGGGGCGAAGGCTTTCTTT
CDR3 protein: CASVRGGAGAKAFF

clone size: NA
V gene: TRBV27
D gene: TRBD1
J gene: TRBJ1-6
CDR3 DNA: TGTGCCAGCAGCATGGGACAGACCAATTCACCCCTCCACTTT
CDR3 protein: CASSMGQTNSPLHF

clone size: NA
V gene: TRBV19
D gene: TRBD1
J gene: TRBJ1-1
CDR3 DNA: TGTGCCAGCAGGACAGGCCTGAACACTGAAGCTTTCTTT
CDR3 protein: CASRTGLNTEAFF

clone size: NA
V gene: TRBV9
D gene: NA
J gene: TRBJ2-5
CDR3 DNA: TGTGCCAGCAGCGTAAGTTCCGAGGGGACCCAGTACTTC
CDR3 protein: CASSVSSEGTQYF

clone size: NA
V gene: TRBV10-2
D gene: NA
J gene: TRBJ1-5
CDR3 DNA: TGCGCCAGCAGTGAGTCATTAAGCAATCAGCCCCAGCATTTT
CDR3 protein: CASSESLSNQPQHF

clone size: NA
V gene: TRBV2
D gene: TRBD2
J gene: TRBJ2-1
CDR3 DNA: TGTGCCAGCAGTAGACTAGCGGGGGTAAGAGGGGAGCAGTTCTTC
CDR3 protein: CASSRLAGVRGEQFF

clone size: NA
V gene: TRBV2
D gene: TRBD1
J gene: TRBJ1-5
CDR3 DNA: TGTGCCAGCAAGACAGGGGAGGGGAGCAATCAGCCCCAGCATTTT
CDR3 protein: CASKTGEGSNQPQHF

clone size: once
V gene: TRBV5-1
D gene: NA
J gene: TRBJ1-4
CDR3 DNA: TGCGCCAGCAGCGCACGGGACGGTAATGAAAAACTGTTTTTT
CDR3 protein: CASSARDGNEKLFF

clone size: NA
V gene: TRBV7-2
D gene: TRBD1
J gene: TRBJ2-2
CDR3 DNA: TGTGCCAGCAGTTCCGGGACAGGGGCCTCCAACACCGGGGAGCTGTTTTTT
CDR3 protein: CASSSGTGASNTGELFF

clone size: NA
V gene: TRBV30
D gene: NA
J gene: TRBJ1-2
CDR3 DNA: TGTGCCTGGGGGAGAGGGTATTGGGATTATGGCTACACCTTC
CDR3 protein: CAWGRGYWDYGYTF

clone size: NA
V gene: TRBV15
D gene: NA
J gene: TRBJ1-1
CDR3 DNA: TGTGCCACCATAGGAGGCACTGAAGCTTTCTTT
CDR3 protein: CATIGGTEAFF

clone size: NA
V gene: TRBV30
D gene: NA
J gene: TRBJ1-2
CDR3 DNA: TGTGCCTGGAGTGTGAAGGGGATGGGTGGCTACACCTTC
CDR3 protein: CAWSVKGMGGYTF

clone size: NA
V gene: TRBV6-6
D gene: TRBD1
J gene: TRBJ1-4
CDR3 DNA: TGTGCCAGCCGGGACAGGAGCAATGAAAAACTGTTTTTT
CDR3 protein: CASRDRSNEKLFF

clone size: NA
V gene: TRBV28
D gene: NA
J gene: TRBJ1-5
CDR3 DNA: TGTGCCATCCAGGTCGGCAATCAGCCCCAGCATTTT
CDR3 protein: CAIQVGNQPQHF

clone size: NA
V gene: TRBV5-4
D gene: NA
J gene: TRBJ2-3
CDR3 DNA: TGTGCCAGCAGCTTGGGGGGCACAGATACGCAGTATTTT
CDR3 protein: CASSLGGTDTQYF

clone size: NA
V gene: TRBV11-3
D gene: NA
J gene: TRBJ1-1
CDR3 DNA: TGTGCCAGCAGCTTGGGTTCGGGTTTAAACACTGAAGCTTTCTTT
CDR3 protein: CASSLGSGLNTEAFF

clone size: NA
V gene: TRBV5-1
D gene: TRBD2
J gene: TRBJ2-1
CDR3 DNA: TGCGCCAGCAGTTTCGGGACTAGCTCCTACAATGAGCAGTTCTTC
CDR3 protein: CASSFGTSSYNEQFF

clone size: once
V gene: TRBV27
D gene: TRBD1
J gene: TRBJ2-1
CDR3 DNA: TGTGCCAGCAGTTTACGGTTTCGGGACAGGGGCGTCGATGAGCAGTTCTTC
CDR3 protein: CASSLRFRDRGVDEQFF

clone size: NA
V gene: TRBV5-1
D gene: NA
J gene: TRBJ2-5
CDR3 DNA: TGCGCCACCAGGGGGGGCGAAGAGACCCAGTACTTC
CDR3 protein: CATRGGEETQYF

clone size: NA
V gene: TRBV7-6
D gene: TRBD2
J gene: TRBJ2-1
CDR3 DNA: TGTGCCAGCAGTGCGACTAGCGGGGGTTTTAATGAGCAGTTCTTC
CDR3 protein: CASSATSGGFNEQFF

clone size: NA
V gene: TRBV14
D gene: NA
J gene: TRBJ1-6
CDR3 DNA: TGTGCCAGCAGCCAAGGACAGCAAAATTCACCCCTCCACTTT
CDR3 protein: CASSQGQQNSPLHF

clone size: NA
V gene: TRBV13
D gene: TRBD2
J gene: TRBJ2-5
CDR3 DNA: TGTGCCAGCAGCTCGGTAGCTGGCGGGGGTGTGGAGACCCAGTACTTC
CDR3 protein: CASSSVAGGGVETQYF

clone size: NA
V gene: TRBV6-5
D gene: NA
J gene: TRBJ1-6
CDR3 DNA: TGTGCCAGCAGTGACGACAGAAATAATTCACCCCTCCACTTT
CDR3 protein: CASSDDRNNSPLHF

clone size: NA
V gene: TRBV7-3
D gene: TRBD1
J gene: TRBJ2-1
CDR3 DNA: TGTGCCAGCAGCTTAATAGTAGGGGGCGTCTCCTACAATGAGCAGTTCTTC
CDR3 protein: CASSLIVGGVSYNEQFF

clone size: NA
V gene: TRBV6-1
D gene: NA
J gene: TRBJ1-2
CDR3 DNA: TGTGCCAGCATCATGACAGACCTCCTTAACTATGGCTACACCTTC
CDR3 protein: CASIMTDLLNYGYTF

clone size: NA
V gene: TRBV7-2
D gene: NA
J gene: TRBJ2-5
CDR3 DNA: TGTGCCAGCAGCTTTTCAAGGGAGACCCAGTACTTC
CDR3 protein: CASSFSRETQYF